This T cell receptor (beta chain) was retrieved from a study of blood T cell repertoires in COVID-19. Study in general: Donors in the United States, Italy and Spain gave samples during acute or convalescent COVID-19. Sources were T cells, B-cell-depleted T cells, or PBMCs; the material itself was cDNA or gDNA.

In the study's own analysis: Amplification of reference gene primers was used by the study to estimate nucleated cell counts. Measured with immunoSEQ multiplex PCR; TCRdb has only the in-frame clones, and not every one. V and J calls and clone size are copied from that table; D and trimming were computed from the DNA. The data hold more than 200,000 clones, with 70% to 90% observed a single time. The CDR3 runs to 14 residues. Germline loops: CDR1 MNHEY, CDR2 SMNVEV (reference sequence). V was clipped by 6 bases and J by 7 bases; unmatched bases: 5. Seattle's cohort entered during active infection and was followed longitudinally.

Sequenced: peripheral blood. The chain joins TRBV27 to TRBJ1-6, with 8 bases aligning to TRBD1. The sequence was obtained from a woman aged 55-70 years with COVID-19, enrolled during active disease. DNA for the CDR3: TGTGCCAGCAGGCCAGGGGGCGCGAATTCACCCCTCCACTTT. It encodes CASRPGGANSPLHF.